This T cell receptor beta chain was retrieved from a study of T cell repertoires in ileal Crohn's disease. The wider study: Thiopurines (fewer than 12) or anti-TNF agents (around 17) were given postoperatively to about half. The study, taken as a whole, reports: Compared with non-smokers, active smokers at surgery showed more clonal expansions.

Turning to this clone: Its matching antigen is unknown.

The CDR3 runs 15 residues. Trimming left V 1 base short and J 3 bases short, with 12 bases between. Germline CDR1 is SGHAT and CDR2 is FQNNGV. Approximately 500 nanograms of biopsy DNA per sample underwent TCRB immunosequencing. Assay used: immunoSEQ multiplex PCR; TCRdb lists only in-frame clones, some missing. Of about 62,000 clones listed, about 89% are singletons. This sample's time point: neoterminal ileum biopsy at postoperative endoscopy, about 6 months after surgery. Included were adult ileal or ileocolonic Crohn's patients indicated for ileocolonic resection. The sequence was collected from an adult with Crohn's disease. The specimen sequenced was ileal tissue. This chain connects TRBV11-2 to TRBJ2-5; tentative D call: TRBD1 (6 bases). The CDR3 region has the DNA TGTGCCAGCAGCTTAGTAGGCCAGGGGAAAGAGACCCAGTACTTC. It encodes CASSLVGQGKETQYF. Combining the CDR3 with reference TRBV11-2 and TRBJ2-5 gives the whole variable domain EAGVAQSPRYKIIEKRQSVAFWCNPISGHATLYWYQQILGQGPKLLIQFQNNGVVDDSQLPKDRFSAERLKGVDSTLKIQPAKLEDSAVYLCASSLVGQGKETQYFGPGTRLLVL.